Listed below are T cell receptor beta chains from one sample, sequenced in a study of T cells expressing NK-cell markers. One entry per CDR3 protein, without DNA, is what TCRdb gives after re-calling the 5' RACE reads. Its table lists about 160,000 distinct CDR3 sequences. Input material: blood T cells: a sorted CD56 or NKG2C T cell subset, CD4+ or CD8+ T cells, or bulk PBMC T cells (not recorded which). These receptors were taken from a woman between 18 and 69 years old in good health. Each CDR3 is given with its conserved first and last residue.

V	length	J	CDR3
TRBV4-2	15	TRBJ1-1	CASSRDRGPSTEAFF
TRBV20-1	14	TRBJ2-1	CSARYGTAYNEQFF
TRBV9	15	TRBJ1-1	CASSKGQGARTEAFF
TRBV3-1	15	TRBJ1-5	CASSQDTLYYQPQHF
TRBV5-1	18	TRBJ2-2	CASSPNPRGQGDTGELFF
TRBV20-1	13	TRBJ2-5	CSAHEGNQETQYF
TRBV29-1	16	TRBJ2-1	CSVAPTRGGSYNEQFF
TRBV3-1	15	TRBJ2-1	CASSQDGTTYNEQFF
TRBV28	15	TRBJ1-5	CASSLRALSNQPQHF
TRBV9	19	TRBJ1-1	CASSVDLLGQGAVNTEAFF
TRBV6-5	13	TRBJ1-2	CASSYIGGGGYTF
TRBV5-6	14	TRBJ2-3	CASRELRNTDTQYF
TRBV27	16	TRBJ2-6	CASTRLSHSGANVLTF
TRBV11-2	16	TRBJ2-2	CASSSPAGVFTGELFF
TRBV30	14	TRBJ2-2	CAWRGQGNTGELFF
TRBV7-3	19	TRBJ2-1	CASSLRASGRTSSYNEQFF
TRBV20-1	18	TRBJ2-1	CSASSGSGGAGPYNEQFF
TRBV3-1	12	TRBJ1-1	CASSLKPGAAFF
TRBV21-1	13	TRBJ2-5	CASSRTRVETQYF
TRBV7-2	15	TRBJ2-7	CASSASRGAVNEQYF
TRBV3-1	12	TRBJ2-7	CASSQEGTEQYF
TRBV7-9	15	TRBJ2-5	CASSLVGRLQETQYF
TRBV5-1	16	TRBJ2-1	CASSLSGSPTPNEQFF
TRBV30	13	TRBJ1-5	CAWSLHSDQPQHF
TRBV29-1	14	TRBJ2-6	CSVKGGSGANVLTF
TRBV5-4	15	TRBJ1-2	CASSLALTRGDGYTF
TRBV24-1	17	TRBJ2-1	CATSDPNGAGGLNEQFF
TRBV6-1	15	TRBJ2-5	CASSLAGGYQETQYF
TRBV7-2	15	TRBJ1-6	CASSLGREGNSPLHF
TRBV4-1	15	TRBJ2-1	CASSRSVGGYNEQFF
TRBV6-1	14	TRBJ2-5	CASSESTHQETQYF
TRBV6-1	14	TRBJ2-2	CASVRAGGTGELFF
TRBV29-1	14	TRBJ1-1	CSVGKHGTNTEAFF
TRBV7-9	15	TRBJ1-1	CASSLAQGGDTEAFF
TRBV7-3	16	TRBJ2-7	CASSRDGTSGSYEQYF
TRBV7-6	14	TRBJ2-7	CASSVQGGPSEQYF
TRBV5-1	15	TRBJ2-7	CASSLSGGQSYEQYF
TRBV27	14	TRBJ2-7	CASSFHGAVGEQYF
TRBV29-1	15	TRBJ1-4	CSVATGPPTNEKLFF
TRBV9	14	TRBJ2-2	CASRLGWDAGELFF
TRBV15	15	TRBJ2-5	CATSRDRGTPGTQYF
TRBV12-3/TRBV12-4	12	TRBJ2-7	CASSVYRGEQYF
TRBV12-3/TRBV12-4	17	TRBJ1-5	CASSGKRQSSFNQPQHF
TRBV25-1	11	TRBJ1-1	CASGGGGRPFF
TRBV14	16	TRBJ1-1	CASSQEKGRMNTEAFF
TRBV12-3/TRBV12-4	14	TRBJ1-5	CASSYQGGNQPQHF
TRBV14	14	TRBJ1-1	CASSHRWPNTEAFF
TRBV20-1	16	TRBJ2-1	CSATRTSGRAYNEQFF
TRBV20-1	15	TRBJ2-1	CSAHLSGEYRNEQFF
TRBV4-1	15	TRBJ1-2	CASSQGTADNYGYTF
TRBV30	17	TRBJ2-3	CAWSGARDYWGGDTQYF
TRBV5-1	15	TRBJ2-5	CASSFGPALQETQYF
TRBV5-1	15	TRBJ2-7	CASSLASSGTYEQYF